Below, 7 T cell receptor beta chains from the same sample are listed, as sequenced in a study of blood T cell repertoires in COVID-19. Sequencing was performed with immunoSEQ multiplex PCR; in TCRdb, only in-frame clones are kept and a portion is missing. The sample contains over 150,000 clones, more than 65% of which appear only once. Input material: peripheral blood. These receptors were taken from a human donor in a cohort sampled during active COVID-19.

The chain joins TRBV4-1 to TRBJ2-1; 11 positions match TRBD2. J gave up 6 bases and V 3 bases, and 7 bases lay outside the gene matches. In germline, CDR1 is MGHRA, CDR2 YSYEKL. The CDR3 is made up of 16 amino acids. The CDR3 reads CASSQGRTSGFNEQFF. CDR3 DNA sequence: TGCGCCAGCAGCCAGGGCCGGACTAGCGGGTTCAATGAGCAGTTCTTC.

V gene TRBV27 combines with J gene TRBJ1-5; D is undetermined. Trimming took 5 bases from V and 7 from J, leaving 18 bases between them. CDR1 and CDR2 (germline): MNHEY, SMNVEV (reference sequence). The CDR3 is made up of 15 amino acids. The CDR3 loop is CASSPSPRVSQPQHF. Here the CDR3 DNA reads TGTGCCAGCAGTCCATCCCCGAGGGTAAGCCAGCCCCAGCATTTT.

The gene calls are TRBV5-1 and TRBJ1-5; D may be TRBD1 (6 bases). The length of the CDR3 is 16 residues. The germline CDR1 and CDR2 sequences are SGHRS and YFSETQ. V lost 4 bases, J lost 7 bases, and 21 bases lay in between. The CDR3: CASSLGWGGAEQPQHF. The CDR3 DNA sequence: TGCGCCAGCAGCCTCGGGTGGGGGGGCGCGGAGCAGCCCCAGCATTTT.

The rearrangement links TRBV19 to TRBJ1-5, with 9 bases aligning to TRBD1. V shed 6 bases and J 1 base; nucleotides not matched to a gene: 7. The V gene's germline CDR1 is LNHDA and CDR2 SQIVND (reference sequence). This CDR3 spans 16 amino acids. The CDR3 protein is CASSATGGRSNQPQHF. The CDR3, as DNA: TGTGCCAGTAGCGCCACAGGGGGCCGGAGCAATCAGCCCCAGCATTTT.

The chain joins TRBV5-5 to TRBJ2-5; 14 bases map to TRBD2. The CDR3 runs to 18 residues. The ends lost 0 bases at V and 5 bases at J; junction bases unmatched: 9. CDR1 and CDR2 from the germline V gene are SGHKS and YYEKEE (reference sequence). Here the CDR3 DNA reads TGTGCCAGCAGCTTGGAGGGACTAGCGGGAGCCGGGGGGGAGACCCAGTACTTC. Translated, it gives CASSLEGLAGAGGETQYF.

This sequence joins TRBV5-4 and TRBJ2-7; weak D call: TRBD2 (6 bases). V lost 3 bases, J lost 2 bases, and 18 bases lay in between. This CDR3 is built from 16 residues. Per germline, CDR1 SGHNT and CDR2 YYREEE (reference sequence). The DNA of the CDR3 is TGTGCCAGCAGCTCTGCTGGACTACAATACGCCTACGAGCAGTACTTC. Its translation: CASSSAGLQYAYEQYF.

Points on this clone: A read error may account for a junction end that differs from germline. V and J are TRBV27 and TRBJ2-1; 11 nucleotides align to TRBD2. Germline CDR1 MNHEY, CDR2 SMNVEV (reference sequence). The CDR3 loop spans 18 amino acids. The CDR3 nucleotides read TGTGCCAGCAGTTTAAACCTAGCGGGAGGTCCCTCCAACAATGAGCAGTTCTTC. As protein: CASSLNLAGGPSNNEQFF.